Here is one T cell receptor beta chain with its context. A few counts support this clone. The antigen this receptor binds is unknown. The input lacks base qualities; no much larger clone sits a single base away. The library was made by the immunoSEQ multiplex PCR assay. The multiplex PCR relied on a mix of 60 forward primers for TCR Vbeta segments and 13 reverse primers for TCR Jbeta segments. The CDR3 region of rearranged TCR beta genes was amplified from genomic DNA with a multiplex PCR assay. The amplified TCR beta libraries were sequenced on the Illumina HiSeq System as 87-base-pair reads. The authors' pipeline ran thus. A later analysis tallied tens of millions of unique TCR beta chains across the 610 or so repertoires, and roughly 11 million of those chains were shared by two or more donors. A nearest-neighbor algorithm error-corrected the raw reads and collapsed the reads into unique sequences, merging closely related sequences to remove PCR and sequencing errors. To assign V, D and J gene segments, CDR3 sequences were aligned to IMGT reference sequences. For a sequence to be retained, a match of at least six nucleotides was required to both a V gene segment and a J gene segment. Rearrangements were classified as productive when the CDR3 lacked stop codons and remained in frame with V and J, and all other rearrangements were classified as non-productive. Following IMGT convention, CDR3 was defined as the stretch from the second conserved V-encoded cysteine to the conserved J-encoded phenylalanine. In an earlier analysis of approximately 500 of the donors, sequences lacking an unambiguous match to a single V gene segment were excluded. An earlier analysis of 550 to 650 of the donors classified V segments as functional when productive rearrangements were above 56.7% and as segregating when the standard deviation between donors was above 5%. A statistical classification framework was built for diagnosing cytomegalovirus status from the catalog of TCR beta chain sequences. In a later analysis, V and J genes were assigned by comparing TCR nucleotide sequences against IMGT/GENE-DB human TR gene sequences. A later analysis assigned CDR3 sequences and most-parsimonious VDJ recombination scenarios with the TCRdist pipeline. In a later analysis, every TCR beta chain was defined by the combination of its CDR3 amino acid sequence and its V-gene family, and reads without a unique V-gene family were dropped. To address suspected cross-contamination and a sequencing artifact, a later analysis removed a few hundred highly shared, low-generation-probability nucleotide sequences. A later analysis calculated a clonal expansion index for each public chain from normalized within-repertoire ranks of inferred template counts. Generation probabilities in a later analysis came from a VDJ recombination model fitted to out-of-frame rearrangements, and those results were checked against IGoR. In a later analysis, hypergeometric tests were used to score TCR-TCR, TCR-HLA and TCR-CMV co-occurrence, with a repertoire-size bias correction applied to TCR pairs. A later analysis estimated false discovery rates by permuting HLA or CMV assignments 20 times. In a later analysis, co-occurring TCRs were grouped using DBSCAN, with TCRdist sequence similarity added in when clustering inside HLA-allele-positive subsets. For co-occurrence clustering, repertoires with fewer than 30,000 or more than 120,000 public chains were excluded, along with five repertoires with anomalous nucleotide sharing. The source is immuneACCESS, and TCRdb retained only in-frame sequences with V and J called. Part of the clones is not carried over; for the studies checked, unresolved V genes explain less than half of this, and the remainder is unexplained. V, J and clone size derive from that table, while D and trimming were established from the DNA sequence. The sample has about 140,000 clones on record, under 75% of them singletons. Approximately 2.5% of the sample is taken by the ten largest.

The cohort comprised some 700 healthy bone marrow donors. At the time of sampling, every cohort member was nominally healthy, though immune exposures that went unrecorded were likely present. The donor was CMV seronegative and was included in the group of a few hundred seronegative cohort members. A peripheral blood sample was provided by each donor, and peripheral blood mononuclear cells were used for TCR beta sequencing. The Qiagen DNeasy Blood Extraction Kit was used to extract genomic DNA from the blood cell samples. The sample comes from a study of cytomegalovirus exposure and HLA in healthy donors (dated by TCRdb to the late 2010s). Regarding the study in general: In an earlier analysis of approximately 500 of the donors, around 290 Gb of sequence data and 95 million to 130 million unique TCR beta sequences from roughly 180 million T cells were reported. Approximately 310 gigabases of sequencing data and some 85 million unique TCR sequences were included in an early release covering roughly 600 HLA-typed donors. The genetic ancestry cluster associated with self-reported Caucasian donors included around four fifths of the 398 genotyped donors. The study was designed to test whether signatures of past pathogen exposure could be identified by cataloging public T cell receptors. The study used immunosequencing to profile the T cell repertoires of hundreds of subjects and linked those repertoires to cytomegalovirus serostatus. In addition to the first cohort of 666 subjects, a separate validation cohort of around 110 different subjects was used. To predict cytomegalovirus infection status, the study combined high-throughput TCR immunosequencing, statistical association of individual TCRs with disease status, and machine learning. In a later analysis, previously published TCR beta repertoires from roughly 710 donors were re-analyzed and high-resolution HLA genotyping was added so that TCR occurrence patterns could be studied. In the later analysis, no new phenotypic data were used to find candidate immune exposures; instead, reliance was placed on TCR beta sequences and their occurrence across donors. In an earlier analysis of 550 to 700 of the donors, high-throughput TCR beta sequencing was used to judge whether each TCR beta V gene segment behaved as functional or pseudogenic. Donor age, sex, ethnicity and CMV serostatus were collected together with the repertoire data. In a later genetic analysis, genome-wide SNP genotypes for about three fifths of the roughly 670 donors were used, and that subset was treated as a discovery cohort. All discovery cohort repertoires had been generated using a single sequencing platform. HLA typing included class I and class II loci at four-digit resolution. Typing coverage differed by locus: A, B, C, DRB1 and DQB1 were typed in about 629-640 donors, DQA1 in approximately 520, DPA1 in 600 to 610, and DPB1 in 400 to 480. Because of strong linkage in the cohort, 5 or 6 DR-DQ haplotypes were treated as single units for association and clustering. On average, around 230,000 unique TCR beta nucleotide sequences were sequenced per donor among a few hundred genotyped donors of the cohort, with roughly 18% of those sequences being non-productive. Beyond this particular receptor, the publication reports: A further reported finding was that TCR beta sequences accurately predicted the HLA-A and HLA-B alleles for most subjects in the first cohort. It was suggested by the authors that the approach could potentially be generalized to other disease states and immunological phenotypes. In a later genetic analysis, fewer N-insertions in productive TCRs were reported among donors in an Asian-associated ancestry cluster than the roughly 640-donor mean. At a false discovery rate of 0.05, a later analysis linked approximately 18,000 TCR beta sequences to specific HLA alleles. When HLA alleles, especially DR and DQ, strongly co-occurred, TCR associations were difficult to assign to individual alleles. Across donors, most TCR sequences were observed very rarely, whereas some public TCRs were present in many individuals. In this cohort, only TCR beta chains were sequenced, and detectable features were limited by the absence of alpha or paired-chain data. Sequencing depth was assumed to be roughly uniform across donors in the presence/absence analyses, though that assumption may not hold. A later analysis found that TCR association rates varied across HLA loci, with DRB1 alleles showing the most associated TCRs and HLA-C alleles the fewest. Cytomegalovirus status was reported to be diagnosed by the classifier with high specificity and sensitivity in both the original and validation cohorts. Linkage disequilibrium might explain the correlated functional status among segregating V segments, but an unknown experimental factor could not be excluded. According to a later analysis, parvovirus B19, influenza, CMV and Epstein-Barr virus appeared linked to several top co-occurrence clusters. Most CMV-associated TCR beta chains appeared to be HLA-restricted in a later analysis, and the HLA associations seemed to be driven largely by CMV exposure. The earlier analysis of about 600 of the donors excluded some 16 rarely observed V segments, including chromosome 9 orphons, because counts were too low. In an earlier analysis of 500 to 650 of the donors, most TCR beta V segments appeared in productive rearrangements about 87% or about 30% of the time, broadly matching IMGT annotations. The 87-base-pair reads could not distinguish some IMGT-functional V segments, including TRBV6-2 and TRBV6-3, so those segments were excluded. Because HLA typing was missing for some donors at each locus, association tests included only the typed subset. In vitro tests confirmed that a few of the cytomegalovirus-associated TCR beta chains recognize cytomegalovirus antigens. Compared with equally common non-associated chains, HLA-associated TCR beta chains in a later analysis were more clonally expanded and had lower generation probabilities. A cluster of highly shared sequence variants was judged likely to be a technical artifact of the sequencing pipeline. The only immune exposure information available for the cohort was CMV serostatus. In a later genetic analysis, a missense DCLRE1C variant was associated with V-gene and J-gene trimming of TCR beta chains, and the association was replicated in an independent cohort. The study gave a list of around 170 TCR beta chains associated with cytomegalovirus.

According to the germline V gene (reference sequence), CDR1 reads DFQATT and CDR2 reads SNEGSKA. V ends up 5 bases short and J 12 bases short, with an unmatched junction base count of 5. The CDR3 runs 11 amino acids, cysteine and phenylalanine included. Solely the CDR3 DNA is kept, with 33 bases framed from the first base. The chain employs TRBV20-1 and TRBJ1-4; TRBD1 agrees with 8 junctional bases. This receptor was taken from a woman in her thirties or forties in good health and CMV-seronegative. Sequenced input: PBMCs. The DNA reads TGCAGTGCTGACAACAGGGGGGAACTGTTTTTT. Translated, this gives CSADNRGELFF.